What follows are 22 T cell receptor beta chains derived from one specimen sequenced in a study of blood T cells in healthy people across ages. Next came a second PCR, run for roughly 7 to 12 cycles, which used a sample-barcoded 5' primer along with a J-beta primer mix. TCRdb reprocessed the 5' RACE reads via MiXCR and lists one record per CDR3 protein. The sample includes 1,800,000 or so distinct CDR3 sequences, 39% of them seen just once. The sample was blood. The source of these receptors is a human donor in good health.

This clonotype was seen many times. The chain joins TRBV15 to TRBJ2-7, with D possibly matching TRBD1 (5 bases). Germline assignment: CDR1 LNHNV and CDR2 YYDKDF (reference sequence). The V end was cut by 2 bases, the J end by 6 bases, with 20 bases between. This CDR3 is built from 16 residues. The CDR3 sequence: CATSRPGTGPSGEQYF. The DNA of the CDR3 is TGTGCCACCAGCAGACCAGGCACAGGTCCGTCTGGCGAGCAGTACTTC.

The chain couples TRBV5-1 to TRBJ1-1, with D maybe TRBD1 (5 bases). Germline lookup yields CDR1 SGHRS and CDR2 YFSETQ. The CDR3 extends over 14 amino acids. The ends were cut back, 1 base at V and 6 bases at J, with 13 bases in the middle. CDR3 residues: CASSLYRPDAEAFF. In DNA, the CDR3 is TGCGCCAGCAGCTTGTACAGGCCAGACGCTGAAGCTTTCTTT.

In regard to this clonotype: A single base separates this from a much larger clone, so it may be a read error. The chain recombines TRBV13 with TRBJ2-1; no definite D call. This CDR3 has 11 residues. Per germline, CDR1 PRHDT and CDR2 FYEKMQ (reference sequence). Trimming cost V 5 bases and J 5 bases, with 4 bases left between them. In DNA, the CDR3 is TGTGCCAGCAGCCAACACAATGAGCAGTTCTTC. Translating it yields CASSQHNEQFF.

The genes are TRBV20-1 and TRBJ2-5, with TRBD1 identical over 9 bases. The CDR3 contains 15 residues. Germline-derived CDR1 and CDR2 are DFQATT and SNEGSKA (reference sequence). V shed 6 bases and J 11 bases; nucleotides not matched to a gene: 19. In DNA, the CDR3 is TGCAGTGCCCGCGCTCGGGACAGGGAGACCTGGGAGCAGTACTTC. Translated, it gives CSARARDRETWEQYF.

CDR3 in amino acids: CSARDLQRQGSNEQYF. The CDR3 DNA follows: TGCAGTGCTAGAGATCTTCAGAGACAGGGGTCGAATGAGCAGTACTTC. This rearrangement joins TRBV20-1 to TRBJ2-5, with 8 bases that match TRBD1. CDR1 and CDR2 from the germline V gene are DFQATT and SNEGSKA (reference sequence). J lost 11 bases, V lost 0 bases, and 17 bases had no gene match. This CDR3 has 16 amino acids.

The V gene is TRBV24-1, the J gene TRBJ2-3; tentative D call: TRBD2 (5 bases). Germline V lookup: CDR1 KGHDR, CDR2 SFDVKD. The germline V and J ends were trimmed by 2 bases and 3 bases, with 11 bases remaining between them. The length of the CDR3 is 15 residues. As DNA, the CDR3 is TGTGCCACCAGTGATTGGGCGGGCCAGACAGATACGCAGTATTTT. Protein sequence: CATSDWAGQTDTQYF.

This clonotype appeared a few times. The chain combines TRBV7-2 with TRBJ2-3; D is possibly TRBD2 (5 bases). CDR1 SGHTA and CDR2 FQGNSA come from the germline V gene. This CDR3 contains 13 residues. V lost 5 bases, J lost 6 bases, and 12 bases lay in between. The CDR3 coding sequence is TGTGCCAGCAGCGAGGGAGATTGGGATACGCAGTATTTT. This translates into CASSEGDWDTQYF.

The CDR3 is CASSLGGSGEKLFF. Written as DNA, the CDR3 is TGTGCCAGCAGCTTAGGGGGCTCCGGGGAAAAACTGTTTTTT. This chain uses TRBV3-1 with TRBJ1-4, with 7 positions matching TRBD1. Germline CDR1 is LGHDT and CDR2 is YNNKEL (reference sequence). There are 14 residues in the CDR3. Trimming took 5 bases from V and 8 from J; bases not matched to a gene: 8.

The V call is TRBV5-6, the J call TRBJ1-2; the D gene is possibly TRBD1 (5 bases). Germline V gene sequence: CDR1 SGHDT, CDR2 YYEEEE. Trimming stripped 4 bases from V and 8 bases from J, with 18 bases between. The CDR3 consists of 14 residues. CDR3 in DNA: TGTGCCAGCAGCGGGGGGTTATCGGGAAGAGGCTACACCTTC. Protein sequence: CASSGGLSGRGYTF.

This clonotype was observed a few times. This sequence joins TRBV29-1 and TRBJ2-2; D is possibly TRBD1 (6 bases). Per germline, CDR1 SQVTM and CDR2 ANQGSEA. V lost 3 bases and J lost 4, with 12 bases in between. This CDR3 region has 14 residues. CDR3 bases: TGCAGCGTTGAGGTGGGGGCGAGCACCGGGGAGCTGTTTTTT. Encoded protein: CSVEVGASTGELFF.

This chain links TRBV12-3 or TRBV12-4 with TRBJ2-3, with D possibly matching TRBD2 (5 bases). This CDR3 contains 13 residues. The germline V and J ends were trimmed by 6 bases and 6 bases, with 13 bases remaining between them. The CDR3 nucleotides read TGTGCCAGCAGAAAAGGTAGCGCGGATACGCAGTATTTT. Protein product: CASRKGSADTQYF.

This clonotype has just a few counts. The genes are TRBV29-1 and TRBJ2-6; D is unresolved. The germline V gene has CDR1 SQVTM and CDR2 ANQGSEA. This CDR3 has 15 amino acids. Trimming took off 4 bases at V and 0 bases at J, with 10 bases between the two ends. CDR3 sequence reads: CSVAGGLSGANVLTF. The CDR3 coding sequence is TGCAGCGTTGCAGGCGGTCTCTCTGGGGCCAACGTCCTGACTTTC. The full variable domain, its missing parts supplied by reference TRBV29-1 and TRBJ2-6, is SAVISQKPSRDICQRGTSLTIQCQVDSQVTMMFWYRQQPGQSLTLIATANQGSEATYESGFVIDKFPISRPNLTFSTLTVSNMSPEDSSIYLCSVAGGLSGANVLTFGAGSRLTVL.

The chain combines TRBV18 with TRBJ1-3; 7 bases are a match to TRBD1. CDR3 length: 16 amino acids. Germline V gene sequence: CDR1 KGHSH, CDR2 LQKENI. V gave up 5 bases and J gave up 0 bases; unmatched junction bases: 7. This CDR3 is CASSEYGTASGNTIYF. For the CDR3, the DNA is TGTGCCAGCTCAGAGTACGGGACAGCCTCTGGAAACACCATATATTTT.

This clonotype was counted a few times. V and J are TRBV29-1 and TRBJ2-1; 10 nucleotides line up with TRBD2. Germline V lookup: CDR1 SQVTM, CDR2 ANQGSEA. The CDR3 is 13 amino acids. The V segment lost 5 bases and the J segment 7 bases; nucleotides outside the gene matches: 5. CDR3 in amino acids: CSVSGGDENEQFF. DNA of the CDR3: TGCAGCGTTAGCGGGGGGGACGAAAATGAGCAGTTCTTC.

The CDR3 protein is CASSQEGQGLYYEQYF. In DNA, the CDR3 is TGCGCCAGCAGCCAAGAGGGGCAGGGGCTTTACTACGAGCAGTACTTC. This chain uses TRBV4-3 with TRBJ2-7, with D possibly being TRBD1 (6 bases). In germline, CDR1 is LGHNA, CDR2 YSLEER. The CDR3 is 16 residues long. Trimming removed 0 bases at V and 3 bases at J, with 15 bases between.

In this sample, this clonotype turned up a few times. This chain joins TRBV20-1 and TRBJ1-5, with D maybe TRBD1 (6 bases). Trimming shortened V by 3 bases and J by 5 bases, and 14 bases separated the two germline ends. The CDR3 totals 14 residues. Germline V gene lookup returns CDR1 DFQATT and CDR2 SNEGSKA (reference sequence). CDR3 residues: CSASLQGRDQPQHF. The CDR3 nucleotides are TGCAGTGCTAGTCTTCAGGGGAGGGATCAGCCCCAGCATTTT.

The genes are TRBV20-1 and TRBJ1-3; D uncertain. V lost 0 bases, J lost 0 bases, and 9 bases lay in between. This CDR3 spans 15 amino acids. Germline V lookup: CDR1 DFQATT, CDR2 SNEGSKA (reference sequence). As DNA, the CDR3 is TGCAGTGCTAGAGAGGACCCCTTCTCTGGAAACACCATATATTTT. It encodes CSAREDPFSGNTIYF.

Only a few counts were recorded for this clonotype. The chain links TRBV29-1 to TRBJ2-1; 8 positions match TRBD2. Germline V CDR1 and CDR2: SQVTM, ANQGSEA. The V segment lost 7 bases and the J segment 8 bases; nucleotides outside the gene matches: 10. There are 13 residues in the CDR3. In nucleotides, the CDR3 is TGCAGCGCAACTAGCGGAGAGGTCTATGAGCAGTTCTTC. Translation: CSATSGEVYEQFF.

As to this clonotype: Just one base apart from a much larger clone, this may be a read error. This chain links TRBV12-3 or TRBV12-4 with TRBJ2-4, with TRBD1 as a possible D gene (5 bases). The V end lost 8 bases, the J end lost 0 bases, and 11 bases lay between the germline ends. This CDR3 has 14 amino acids. The CDR3 DNA sequence: TGTGCCAGCCAACAGGCGACAGCCAAAAACATTCAGTACTTC. Translation gives CASQQATAKNIQYF.

This clonotype came up a few times. The chain combines TRBV4-2 with TRBJ2-1; TRBD1 aligns across 7 bases. CDR3 size: 18 residues. Germline V gene sequence: CDR1 LGHNA, CDR2 YNFKEQ. V was pared by 0 bases and J by 4 bases, with 12 bases of the junction left unmatched. The CDR3 region is CASSQDPPTGAGYNEQFF. CDR3 bases: TGTGCCAGCAGCCAAGATCCCCCCACAGGGGCGGGTTACAATGAGCAGTTCTTC.

This clonotype was seen ten or more times. The V and J genes are TRBV6-5 and TRBJ2-1; the match to TRBD2 covers 13 bases. The germline CDR1 and CDR2 sequences are MNHEY and SVGAGI. The junction had 6 bases not matched to a gene; V was cut back by 6 bases and J by 13 bases. The CDR3 has 13 amino acids. The CDR3 loop is CASRLGLAGHQFF. Here the CDR3 DNA reads TGTGCCAGCAGACTGGGACTAGCGGGGCATCAGTTCTTC.

This chain joins TRBV12-3 or TRBV12-4 and TRBJ2-1; D is possibly TRBD1 or TRBD2 (6 bases each). The CDR3 has 12 residues. V lost 1 base to trimming and J lost 11 bases, with 9 bases between them. Written as DNA, the CDR3 is TGTGCCAGCAGTTTAGTCGGGGGCCAGCAGTTCTTC. Residues: CASSLVGGQQFF.